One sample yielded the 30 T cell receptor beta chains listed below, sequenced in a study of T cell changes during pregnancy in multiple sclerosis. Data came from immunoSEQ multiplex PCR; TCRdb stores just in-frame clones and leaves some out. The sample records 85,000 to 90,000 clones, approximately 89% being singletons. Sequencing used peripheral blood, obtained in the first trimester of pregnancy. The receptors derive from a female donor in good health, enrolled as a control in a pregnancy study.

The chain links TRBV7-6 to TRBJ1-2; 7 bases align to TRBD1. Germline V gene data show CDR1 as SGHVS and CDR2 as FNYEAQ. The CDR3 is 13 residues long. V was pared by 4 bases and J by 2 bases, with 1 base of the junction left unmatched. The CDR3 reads CASSSQGNYGYTF. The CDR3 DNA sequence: TGTGCCAGCAGCTCACAGGGGAACTATGGCTACACCTTC.

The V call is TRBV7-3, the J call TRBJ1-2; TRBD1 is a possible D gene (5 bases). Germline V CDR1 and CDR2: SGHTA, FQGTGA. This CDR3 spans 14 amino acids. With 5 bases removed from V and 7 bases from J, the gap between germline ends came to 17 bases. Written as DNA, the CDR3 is TGTGCCAGCAGCCCGGAGGGGTCGGTCGGTGGCTACACCTTC. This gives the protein CASSPEGSVGGYTF. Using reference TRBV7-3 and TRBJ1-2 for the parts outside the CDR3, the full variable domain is GAGVSQTPSNKVTEKGKYVELRCDPISGHTALYWYRQSLGQGPEFLIYFQGTGAADDSGLPNDRFFAVRPEGSVSTLKIQRTERGDSAVYLCASSPEGSVGGYTFGSGTRLTVV.

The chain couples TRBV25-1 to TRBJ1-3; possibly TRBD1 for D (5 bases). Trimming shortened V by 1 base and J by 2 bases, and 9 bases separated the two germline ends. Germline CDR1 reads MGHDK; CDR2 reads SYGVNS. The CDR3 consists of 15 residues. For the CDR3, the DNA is TGTGCCAGCAGTGAATCGGCAGGGCCTGGAAACACCATATATTTT. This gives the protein CASSESAGPGNTIYF.

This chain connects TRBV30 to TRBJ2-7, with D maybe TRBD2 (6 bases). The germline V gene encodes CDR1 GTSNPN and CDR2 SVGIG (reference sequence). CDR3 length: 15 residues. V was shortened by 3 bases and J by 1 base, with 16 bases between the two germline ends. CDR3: CAWRWGEWGSYEQYF. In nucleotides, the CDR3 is TGTGCCTGGAGGTGGGGGGAATGGGGGTCCTACGAGCAGTACTTC. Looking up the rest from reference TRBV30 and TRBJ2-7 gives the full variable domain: SQTIHQWPATLVQPVGSPLSLECTVEGTSNPNLYWYRQAAGRGLQLLFYSVGIGQISSEVPQNLSASRPQDRQFILSSKKLLLSDSGFYLCAWRWGEWGSYEQYFGPGTRLTVT.

The DNA for the CDR3 is TGTGCCAGCAGCTCGGGACTAGCGGGGGGGGATACGCAGTATTTT. This codes for CASSSGLAGGDTQYF. J is TRBJ2-3 and V is TRBV7-3; TRBD2 aligns across 16 bases. The germline CDR1 and CDR2 sequences are SGHTA and FQGTGA. The V segment lost 4 bases and the J segment 6 bases; nucleotides outside the gene matches: 1. This CDR3 region has 15 residues.

As DNA, the CDR3 is TGTGCCAGCAGCTTAGCGTCGGCCGGGAGGGCTGAAGCTTTCTTT. The encoded protein is CASSLASAGRAEAFF. This chain links TRBV7-6 with TRBJ1-1, with D hard to call. The V gene's germline CDR1 is SGHVS and CDR2 FNYEAQ. CDR3 size: 15 residues. Deletions cut 0 bases from V and 6 bases from J, with 14 bases between.

The CDR3 is CASREFAHNTEAFF. CDR3 nucleotides: TGTGCCAGCAGGGAGTTCGCACACAACACTGAAGCTTTCTTT. The chain employs TRBV6-5 and TRBJ1-1; no clear D. Germline loops: CDR1 MNHEY, CDR2 SVGAGI. The CDR3 consists of 14 residues. The ends were cut back, 6 bases at V and 2 bases at J, with 13 bases in the middle.

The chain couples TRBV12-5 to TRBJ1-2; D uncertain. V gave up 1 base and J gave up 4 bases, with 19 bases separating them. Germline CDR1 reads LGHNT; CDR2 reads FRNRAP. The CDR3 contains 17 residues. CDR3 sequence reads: CASGLGRHQDGFYGYTF. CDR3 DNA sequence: TGTGCTAGTGGTTTGGGCCGTCACCAAGACGGGTTCTATGGCTACACCTTC.

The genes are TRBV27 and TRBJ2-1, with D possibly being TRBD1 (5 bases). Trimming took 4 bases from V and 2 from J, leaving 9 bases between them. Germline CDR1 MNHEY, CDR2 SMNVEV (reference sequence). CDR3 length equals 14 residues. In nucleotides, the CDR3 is TGTGCCAGCAGTTCGATGGGGCCCTACAATGAGCAGTTCTTC. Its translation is CASSSMGPYNEQFF.

The CDR3 DNA follows: TGTGCCAGCAGTCCCGGAACTAGCGCAGATACGCAGTATTTT. It is translated as CASSPGTSADTQYF. The chain recombines TRBV11-3 with TRBJ2-3, with 7 nucleotides matching TRBD2. Germline values: CDR1 SGHNT, CDR2 YENEEA. Trimming took 6 bases from V and 4 from J; bases not matched to a gene: 7. This CDR3 has 14 amino acids.

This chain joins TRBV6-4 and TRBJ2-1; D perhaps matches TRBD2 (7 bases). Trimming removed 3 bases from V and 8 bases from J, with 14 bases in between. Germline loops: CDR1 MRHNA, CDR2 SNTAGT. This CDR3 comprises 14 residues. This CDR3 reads CASSERGEGHEQFF. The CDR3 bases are TGTGCCAGCAGTGAAAGGGGGGAGGGCCATGAGCAGTTCTTC.

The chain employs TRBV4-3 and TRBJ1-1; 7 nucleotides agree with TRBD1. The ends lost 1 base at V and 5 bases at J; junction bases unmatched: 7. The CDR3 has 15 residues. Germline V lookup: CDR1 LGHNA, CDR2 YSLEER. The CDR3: CASSQGSPGGTEAFF. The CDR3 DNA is TGCGCCAGCAGCCAAGGAAGTCCAGGGGGGACTGAAGCTTTCTTT.

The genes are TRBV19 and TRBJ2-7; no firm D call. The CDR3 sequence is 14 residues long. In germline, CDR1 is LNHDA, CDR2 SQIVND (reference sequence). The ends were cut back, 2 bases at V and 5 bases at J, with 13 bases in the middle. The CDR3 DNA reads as TGTGCCAGTAGTATATCAGGCACGGTCCACGAGCAGTACTTC. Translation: CASSISGTVHEQYF.

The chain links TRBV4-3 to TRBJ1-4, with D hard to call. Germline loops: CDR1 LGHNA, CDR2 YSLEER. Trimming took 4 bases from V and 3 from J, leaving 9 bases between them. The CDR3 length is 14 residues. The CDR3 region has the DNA TGCGCCAGCAGCCTAGTTTTGTCTAATGAAAAACTGTTTTTT. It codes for CASSLVLSNEKLFF.

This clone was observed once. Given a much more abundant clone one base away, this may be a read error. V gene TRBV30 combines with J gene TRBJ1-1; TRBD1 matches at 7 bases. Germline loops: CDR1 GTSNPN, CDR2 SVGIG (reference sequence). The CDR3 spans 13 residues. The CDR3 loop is CARRGDSKNEAFF. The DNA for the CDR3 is TGTGCCCGGAGGGGGGACAGCAAAAATGAAGCTTTCTTT.

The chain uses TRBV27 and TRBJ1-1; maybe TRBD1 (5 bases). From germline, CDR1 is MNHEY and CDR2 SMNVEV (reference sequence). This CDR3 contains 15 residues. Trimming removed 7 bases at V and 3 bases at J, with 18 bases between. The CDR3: CASIEHKGPDTEAFF. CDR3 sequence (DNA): TGTGCCAGCATCGAACATAAGGGGCCGGACACTGAAGCTTTCTTT.

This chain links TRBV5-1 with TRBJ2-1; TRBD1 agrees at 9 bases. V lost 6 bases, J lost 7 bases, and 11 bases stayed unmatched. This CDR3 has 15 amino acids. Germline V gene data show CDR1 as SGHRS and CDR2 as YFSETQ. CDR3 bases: TGCGCCAGCAACCCAGCACAGGGGGCCGAGAATGAGCAGTTCTTC. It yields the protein CASNPAQGAENEQFF.

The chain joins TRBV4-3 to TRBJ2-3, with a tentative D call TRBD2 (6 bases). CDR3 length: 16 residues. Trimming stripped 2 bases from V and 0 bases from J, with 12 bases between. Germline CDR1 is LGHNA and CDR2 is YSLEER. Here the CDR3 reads CASSQWGVTSTDTQYF. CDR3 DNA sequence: TGCGCCAGCAGCCAATGGGGGGTTACTAGCACAGATACGCAGTATTTT.

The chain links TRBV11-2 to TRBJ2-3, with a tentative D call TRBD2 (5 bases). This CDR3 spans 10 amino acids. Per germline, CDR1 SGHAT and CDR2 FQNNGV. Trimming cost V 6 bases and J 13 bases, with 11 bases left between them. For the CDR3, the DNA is TGTGCCAGCAGTCAACGAGGGAAGTATTTT. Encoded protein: CASSQRGKYF.

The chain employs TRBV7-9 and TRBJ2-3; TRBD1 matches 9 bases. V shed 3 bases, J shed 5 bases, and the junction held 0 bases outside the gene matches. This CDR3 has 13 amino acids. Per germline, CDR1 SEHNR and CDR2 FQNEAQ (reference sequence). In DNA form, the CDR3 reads TGTGCCAGCAGCTTGACAGGGGGAGATACGCAGTATTTT. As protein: CASSLTGGDTQYF.

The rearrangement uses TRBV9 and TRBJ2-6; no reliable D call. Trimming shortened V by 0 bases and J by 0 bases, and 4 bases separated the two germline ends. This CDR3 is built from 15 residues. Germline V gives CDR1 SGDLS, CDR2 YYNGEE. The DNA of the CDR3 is TGTGCCAGCAGCGTAGTGGCCTCTGGGGCCAACGTCCTGACTTTC. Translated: CASSVVASGANVLTF.

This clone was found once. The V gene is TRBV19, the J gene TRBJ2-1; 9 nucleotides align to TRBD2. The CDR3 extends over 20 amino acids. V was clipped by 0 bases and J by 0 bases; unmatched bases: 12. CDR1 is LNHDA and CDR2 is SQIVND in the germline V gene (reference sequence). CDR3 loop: CASSIDLEAGGFSSYNEQFF. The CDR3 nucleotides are TGTGCCAGTAGTATAGATTTGGAAGCGGGGGGATTCAGCTCCTACAATGAGCAGTTCTTC.

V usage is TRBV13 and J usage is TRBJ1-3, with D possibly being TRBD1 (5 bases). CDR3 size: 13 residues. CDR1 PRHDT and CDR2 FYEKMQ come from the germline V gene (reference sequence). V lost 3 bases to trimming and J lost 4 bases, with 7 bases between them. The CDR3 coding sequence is TGTGCCAGCAGCTTGGGGCGAGGAAACACCATATATTTT. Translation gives CASSLGRGNTIYF.

CDR3 loop: CATGQVQETQYF. CDR3 coding DNA: TGTGCCACCGGACAGGTCCAAGAGACCCAGTACTTC. The chain has TRBV27 and TRBJ2-5; 7 positions match TRBD1. V was pared by 10 bases and J by 1 base, with 3 bases of the junction left unmatched. The CDR3 contains 12 residues. The germline gives CDR1 MNHEY, CDR2 SMNVEV (reference sequence).

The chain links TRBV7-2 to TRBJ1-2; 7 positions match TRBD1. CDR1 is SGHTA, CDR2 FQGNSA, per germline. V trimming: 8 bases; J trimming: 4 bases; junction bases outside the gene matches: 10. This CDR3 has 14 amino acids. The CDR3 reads CASGPGQNLYGYTF. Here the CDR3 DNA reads TGTGCCAGCGGACCGGGACAGAACCTCTATGGCTACACCTTC.

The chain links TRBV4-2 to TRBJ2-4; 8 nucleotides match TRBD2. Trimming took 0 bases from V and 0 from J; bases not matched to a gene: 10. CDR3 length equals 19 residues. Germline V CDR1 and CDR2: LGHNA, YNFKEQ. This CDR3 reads CASSQDFRGGNLAKNIQYF. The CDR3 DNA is TGTGCCAGCAGCCAAGATTTTCGGGGGGGGAACCTAGCCAAAAACATTCAGTACTTC.

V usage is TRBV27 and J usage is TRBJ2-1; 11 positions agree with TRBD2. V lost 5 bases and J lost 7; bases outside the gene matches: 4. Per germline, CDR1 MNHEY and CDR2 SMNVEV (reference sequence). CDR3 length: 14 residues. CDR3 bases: TGTGCCAGCAGTCGGACTAGCGGGCGGAATGAGCAGTTCTTC. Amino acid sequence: CASSRTSGRNEQFF.

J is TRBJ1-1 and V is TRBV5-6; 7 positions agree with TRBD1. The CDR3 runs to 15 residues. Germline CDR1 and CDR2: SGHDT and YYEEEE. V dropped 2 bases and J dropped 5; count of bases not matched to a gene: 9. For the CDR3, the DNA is TGTGCCAGCAGCTTTTGGAGACGACAGGGTACTGAAGCTTTCTTT. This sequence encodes CASSFWRRQGTEAFF. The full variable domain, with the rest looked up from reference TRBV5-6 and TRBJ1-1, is DAGVTQSPTHLIKTRGQQVTLRCSPKSGHDTVSWYQQALGQGPQFIFQYYEEEERQRGNFPDRFSGHQFPNYSSELNVNALLLGDSALYLCASSFWRRQGTEAFFGQGTRLTVV.

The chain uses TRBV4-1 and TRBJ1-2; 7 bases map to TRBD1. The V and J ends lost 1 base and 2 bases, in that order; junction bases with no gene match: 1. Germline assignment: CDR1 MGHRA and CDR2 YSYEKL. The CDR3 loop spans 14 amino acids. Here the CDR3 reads CASSQGTGNYGYTF. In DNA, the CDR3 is TGCGCCAGCAGCCAAGGGACAGGCAACTATGGCTACACCTTC.

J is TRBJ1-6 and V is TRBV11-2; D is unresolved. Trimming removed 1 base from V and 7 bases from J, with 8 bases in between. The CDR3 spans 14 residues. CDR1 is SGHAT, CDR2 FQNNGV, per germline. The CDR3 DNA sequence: TGTGCCAGCAGCTTAGGGGCACGGAATTCACCCCTCCACTTT. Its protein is CASSLGARNSPLHF.